Presented here are 26 T cell receptor beta chains from one specimen sequenced in a study of regulatory T cells in long-lasting Graves disease. The sample's time point: persistent/refractory GD, antithyroid drugs over 5 years with positive TRAb. The TCR library was prepared using RNA isolated from PBMCs. In building TCR beta libraries, iRepertoire HTBI primers were used together with Arm-PCR of CDR3 regions. TCRdb reprocessed the multiplex PCR reads via MiXCR and lists one record per CDR3 protein. The top ten clones hold 7% to 9.5% of a sample with around 510,000 distinct CDR3 sequences, less than 25% of them seen once. The starting material was peripheral blood mononuclear cells (PBMCs), obtained when the disease was refractory, from a patient treated with antithyroid drugs. These receptor sequences come from a female donor with Graves disease.

This clonotype was seen a handful of times. V usage is TRBV5-1 and J usage is TRBJ1-1; D remains unclear. The CDR3 covers 14 residues. V shed 0 bases and J shed 0 bases, with 6 bases lying between them. Germline lookup yields CDR1 SGHRS and CDR2 YFSETQ. The chain's CDR3 is CASSLAAVNTEAFF. The CDR3 nucleotides read TGCGCCAGCAGCTTGGCCGCCGTGAACACTGAAGCTTTCTTT.

This clonotype was picked up many times. The rearrangement joins TRBV7-2 to TRBJ2-7, with 7 bases aligning to TRBD2. Trimming at V came to 5 bases and at J to 2 bases, leaving 9 bases not matched to a gene. The CDR3 totals 15 residues. The germline CDR1 and CDR2 sequences are SGHTA and FQGNSA. The CDR3 region is CASSQARGIPYEQYF. CDR3 nucleotide sequence: TGTGCCAGCAGCCAAGCGCGGGGGATCCCCTACGAGCAGTACTTC.

The J gene is TRBJ2-1, the V gene TRBV3-1, with 8 bases identical to TRBD1. The V gene end was trimmed by 4 bases and the J gene end by 0 bases; junction bases not matched to a gene: 8. The germline CDR1 and CDR2 sequences are LGHDT and YNNKEL (reference sequence). The CDR3 extends over 17 amino acids. DNA of the CDR3: TGTGCCAGCAGCCGGGCACCGACAGGGGACTCCTACAATGAGCAGTTCTTC. As protein: CASSRAPTGDSYNEQFF.

In its sample, this clonotype was seen a few times. Here the CDR3 DNA reads TGTGCCAGCAGCCAAATAGCGGGATCCAAAAACATTCAGTACTTC. Protein: CASSQIAGSKNIQYF. This chain connects TRBV5-6 to TRBJ2-4, with 8 bases lining up with TRBD2. Germline V CDR1 and CDR2: SGHDT, YYEEEE. The CDR3 runs 15 residues. The ends lost 4 bases at V and 2 bases at J; junction bases unmatched: 5.

The J gene is TRBJ2-7, the V gene TRBV19; 10 bases are shared with TRBD1. The CDR3 contains 16 residues. V gave up 5 bases and J gave up 1 base; unmatched junction bases: 8. The germline gives CDR1 LNHDA, CDR2 SQIVND (reference sequence). CDR3 loop: CASSLAGTGESYEQYF. The CDR3 DNA reads TGTGCCAGTAGTTTAGCCGGGACAGGGGAGTCCTACGAGCAGTACTTC.

This clonotype was seen many times. The chain joins TRBV29-1 to TRBJ2-7; possibly TRBD2 for D (9 bases). CDR1 is SQVTM and CDR2 is ANQGSEA in the germline V gene. This CDR3 region has 14 residues. V was clipped by 3 bases and J by 5 bases, with 17 bases between them. The CDR3 sequence is CSVDAGGTGDEQYF. The CDR3 DNA reads TGCAGCGTTGACGCGGGGGGGACAGGCGACGAGCAGTACTTC.

This clonotype has at least ten counts. The CDR3 region is CASSLFSYGQSYEQYF. CDR3 DNA: TGTGCCAGCAGCTTATTTAGTTATGGACAGAGCTACGAGCAGTACTTC. This chain connects TRBV7-2 to TRBJ2-7; D perhaps matches TRBD1 (6 bases). The germline CDR1 and CDR2 sequences are SGHTA and FQGNSA. Trimming took 2 bases from V and 3 from J, leaving 17 bases between them. The CDR3 is 16 amino acids.

This clonotype came up a few times. The chain couples TRBV7-6 to TRBJ2-7, with TRBD2 identical over 11 bases. This CDR3 comprises 15 residues. The junction had 10 bases not matched to a gene; V was cut back by 5 bases and J by 7 bases. Germline V gene lookup returns CDR1 SGHVS and CDR2 FNYEAQ. The CDR3 sequence: CASSQSIAGGLEQYF. The CDR3 DNA reads TGTGCCAGCAGCCAATCCATAGCGGGAGGGTTAGAGCAGTACTTC.

This clonotype was counted ten times or more. The gene calls are TRBV28 and TRBJ1-5; TRBD1 agrees at 8 bases. Germline lookup yields CDR1 MDHEN and CDR2 SYDVKM. The J segment lost 1 base and the V segment lost 4 bases, leaving 3 bases of the junction unmatched. The CDR3 sequence is 15 residues long. The CDR3 DNA reads as TGTGCCAGCAGTTGGACAGGGAGGAGCAATCAGCCCCAGCATTTT. It translates to CASSWTGRSNQPQHF.

The table lists this clonotype with many counts. The chain combines TRBV24-1 with TRBJ2-7; 12 nucleotides align to TRBD2. The V and J ends lost 4 bases and 5 bases, in that order; junction bases with no gene match: 5. The CDR3 consists of 15 residues. Germline lookup yields CDR1 KGHDR and CDR2 SFDVKD. The CDR3: CATSDPRTSGNEQYF. In nucleotides, the CDR3 is TGTGCCACCAGTGACCCCCGGACTAGCGGGAACGAGCAGTACTTC.

This clonotype was recorded a few times. The chain has TRBV6-1 and TRBJ1-3; D call uncertain. V lost 6 bases and J 0 bases, leaving 9 bases between the germline ends. The CDR3 length is 14 residues. Germline assignment: CDR1 MNHNS and CDR2 SASEGT. Here the CDR3 DNA reads TGTGCCAGCAGATTAGGGCACTCTGGAAACACCATATATTTT. It specifies CASRLGHSGNTIYF.

In its sample, this clonotype was seen a few times. The chain carries TRBV3-1 and TRBJ1-5; D is ambiguous. In germline, CDR1 is LGHDT, CDR2 YNNKEL (reference sequence). Trimming took 0 bases from V and 1 from J, leaving 4 bases between them. The CDR3 covers 14 residues. In DNA, the CDR3 is TGTGCCAGCAGCCAAGATACGAGCAATCAGCCCCAGCATTTT. As protein: CASSQDTSNQPQHF.

V and J are TRBV29-1 and TRBJ1-1; a possible D gene is TRBD1 (5 bases). Germline CDR1 is SQVTM and CDR2 is ANQGSEA. The CDR3 length is 14 residues. The V end lost 3 bases, the J end lost 6 bases, and 17 bases lay between the germline ends. The CDR3 reads CSVDRPSGSSEAFF. The CDR3 DNA sequence: TGCAGCGTTGACCGGCCTTCAGGGTCGTCTGAAGCTTTCTTT.

The chain links TRBV5-1 to TRBJ2-2, with 7 bases identical to TRBD2. Germline values: CDR1 SGHRS, CDR2 YFSETQ. CDR3 size: 16 residues. Trimming at V came to 4 bases and at J to 0 bases, leaving 6 bases not matched to a gene. Here the CDR3 DNA reads TGCGCCAGCAGCCAGCTAGCGGACCCGAACACCGGGGAGCTGTTTTTT. This sequence encodes CASSQLADPNTGELFF.

This clonotype appeared many times. The genes are TRBV11-2 and TRBJ1-2; no clear D gene. Germline V gives CDR1 SGHAT, CDR2 FQNNGV. The CDR3 runs to 11 residues. Trimming removed 1 base from V and 11 bases from J, with 8 bases in between. CDR3 DNA sequence: TGTGCCAGCAGCTTAGTTGACGTTTACACCTTC. Amino acids: CASSLVDVYTF.

This clonotype was seen at least ten times. V and J are TRBV29-1 and TRBJ1-1; D remains unclear. The V gene's germline CDR1 is SQVTM and CDR2 ANQGSEA. The V end lost 2 bases, the J end lost 8 bases, and 6 bases lay between the germline ends. This CDR3 comprises 10 residues. In DNA, the CDR3 is TGCAGCGTTGAAAACGGGGAAGCTTTCTTT. Translating it yields CSVENGEAFF.

V and J are TRBV27 and TRBJ2-2; the D is unclear. The CDR3 spans 15 residues. The V end lost 3 bases, the J end lost 0 bases, and 8 bases lay between the germline ends. Germline V gene sequence: CDR1 MNHEY, CDR2 SMNVEV (reference sequence). The CDR3 region is CASSLQRTNTGELFF. CDR3 nucleotides: TGTGCCAGCAGTTTGCAACGCACGAACACCGGGGAGCTGTTTTTT.

This clonotype was seen a handful of times. This chain joins TRBV30 and TRBJ1-4; 11 bases are shared with TRBD1. Germline V CDR1 and CDR2: GTSNPN, SVGIG (reference sequence). There are 19 residues in the CDR3. V was pared by 0 bases and J by 8 bases, with 17 bases of the junction left unmatched. DNA of the CDR3: TGTGCCTGGAGTGTACGGGTGGGGACAGGGGGTTCTACGTTGGAAAAACTGTTTTTT. It translates to CAWSVRVGTGGSTLEKLFF.

This chain joins TRBV7-9 and TRBJ2-3; TRBD2 agrees at 8 bases. Trimming removed 7 bases from V and 2 bases from J; junction bases left unmatched: 8. Germline V gene sequence: CDR1 SEHNR, CDR2 FQNEAQ (reference sequence). The CDR3 contains 15 residues. The CDR3 region has the DNA TGTGCCAGCAAGCTACTAGCGGATCTCACAGATACGCAGTATTTT. Translation: CASKLLADLTDTQYF.

V is TRBV27 and J is TRBJ2-2; D assignment may be TRBD1 or TRBD2 (5 bases each). Trimming removed 5 bases at V and 3 bases at J, with 13 bases between. Per the germline V gene, CDR1 is MNHEY and CDR2 is SMNVEV (reference sequence). The CDR3 is made up of 15 amino acids. CDR3 sequence reads: CASSPGQEDTGELFF. The CDR3 DNA reads TGTGCCAGCAGTCCGGGGCAGGAGGACACCGGGGAGCTGTTTTTT.

In its sample, this clonotype was seen a few times. The rearrangement joins TRBV19 to TRBJ1-5, with 9 bases fitting TRBD1. In germline, CDR1 is LNHDA, CDR2 SQIVND (reference sequence). There are 16 residues in the CDR3. V shed 6 bases and J 4 bases; nucleotides not matched to a gene: 10. CDR3 DNA: TGTGCCAGTAGGACCTGGGACAGGGAAGGAAATCAGCCCCAGCATTTT. It encodes CASRTWDREGNQPQHF.

This clonotype was detected many times. The CDR3 DNA reads as TGTGCCAGCAGTTTATTTTCGGGAAGGACTAATGAAAAACTGTTTTTT. This sequence encodes CASSLFSGRTNEKLFF. V gene TRBV28 combines with J gene TRBJ1-4, with unresolved D. V was trimmed by 1 base and J by 2 bases, leaving 11 bases between them. The germline V gene has CDR1 MDHEN and CDR2 SYDVKM. This CDR3 comprises 16 residues.

The chain uses TRBV30 and TRBJ1-3; D is unclear. The CDR3 extends over 16 amino acids. The V gene's germline CDR1 is GTSNPN and CDR2 SVGIG (reference sequence). Trimming took off 4 bases at V and 2 bases at J, with 18 bases between the two ends. CDR3 sequence reads: CAWNSDGWSPGNTIYF. CDR3 bases: TGTGCCTGGAATTCAGACGGGTGGAGCCCTGGAAACACCATATATTTT.

In the case of this clonotype: This may come from a read error, since a much larger clone is one base off. The V gene is TRBV28, the J gene TRBJ1-5; maybe TRBD1 (5 bases). The CDR3 has 15 residues. Trimming removed 4 bases from V and 2 bases from J, with 12 bases in between. Germline loops: CDR1 MDHEN, CDR2 SYDVKM. For the CDR3, the DNA is TGTGCCAGCAGTTCATGGGGGTCCGGCAATCAGCCCCAGCATTTT. This translates into CASSSWGSGNQPQHF.

This clonotype has just a few counts. The V call is TRBV27, the J call TRBJ1-5; the D gene is possibly TRBD1 (5 bases). Per germline, CDR1 MNHEY and CDR2 SMNVEV (reference sequence). The CDR3 spans 14 residues. Trimming stripped 4 bases from V and 10 bases from J, with 17 bases between. The CDR3 nucleotides read TGTGCCAGCAGTTCCTACATCCAGGGCACACCCCAGCATTTT. Encoded protein: CASSSYIQGTPQHF.

This sequence joins TRBV5-1 and TRBJ2-5; 8 bases line up with TRBD2. With V trimmed by 4 bases and J by 2 bases, 7 bases remained unmatched. The CDR3 loop spans 15 amino acids. Germline V gene lookup returns CDR1 SGHRS and CDR2 YFSETQ. CDR3 protein: CASSPGLGRQETQYF. In nucleotides, the CDR3 is TGCGCCAGCAGCCCGGGACTAGGCCGTCAAGAGACCCAGTACTTC.